The 32 T cell receptor beta chains given below trace back to one sample, sequenced in a study of early T cells in non-severe SARS-CoV-2 infection. TCRdb reprocessed the 5' RACE reads via MiXCR and lists one record per CDR3 protein. The sample lists approximately 83,000 distinct CDR3 sequences; over 11% were seen once. The source material was whole blood. The source is an adult who was a healthcare worker with PCR-confirmed SARS-CoV-2 infection or an uninfected control (not recorded which).

The sample holds many counts of this clonotype. The J gene is TRBJ2-7, the V gene TRBV7-2; D gene uncertain. CDR3 length equals 13 residues. The V and J ends lost 3 bases and 2 bases respectively, with 8 bases between them. The germline gives CDR1 SGHTA, CDR2 FQGNSA. CDR3 sequence: CASSFSGPYEQYF. CDR3 bases: TGTGCCAGCAGCTTTTCCGGGCCCTACGAGCAGTACTTC.

This clonotype was detected many times. The rearrangement joins TRBV5-4 to TRBJ2-7, with TRBD2 matching 8 bases. Germline loops: CDR1 SGHNT, CDR2 YYREEE (reference sequence). This CDR3 has 14 amino acids. The trim removed 0 bases at V and 6 bases at J, leaving 5 bases unmatched. CDR3 coding DNA: TGTGCCAGCAGCTTGGCGGGAGGGCTTATCGAGCAGTACTTC. Its protein product is CASSLAGGLIEQYF.

This clonotype came up a few times. The rearrangement links TRBV19 to TRBJ2-1, with D possibly being TRBD1 or TRBD2 (5 bases each). This CDR3 is 18 amino acids long. V was pared by 5 bases and J by 8 bases, with 28 bases between. The germline V gene has CDR1 LNHDA and CDR2 SQIVND (reference sequence). CDR3 in DNA: TGTGCCAGTAGTTATCCACAAACCGGGACGCAGTTGGTAGATGAGCAGTTCTTC. Translated, it gives CASSYPQTGTQLVDEQFF.

Only one count was recorded for this clonotype. The chain is built from TRBV30 and TRBJ2-7; 7 nucleotides align to TRBD2. V shed 0 bases, J shed 0 bases, and the junction held 8 bases outside the gene matches. The CDR3 spans 16 residues. The germline gives CDR1 GTSNPN, CDR2 SVGIG (reference sequence). Here the CDR3 reads CAWSVKRLADSYEQYF. CDR3 DNA sequence: TGTGCCTGGAGTGTAAAGCGGCTAGCGGACTCCTACGAGCAGTACTTC.

The chain recombines TRBV4-1 with TRBJ2-2, with 10 bases identical to TRBD2. Germline CDR1 MGHRA, CDR2 YSYEKL. The CDR3 contains 16 residues. With 0 bases clipped from V and 7 bases from J, the junction kept 5 bases outside the gene matches. The CDR3 is CASSQESGGAVGELFF. Written as DNA, the CDR3 is TGCGCCAGCAGCCAAGAAAGCGGGGGGGCCGTCGGGGAGCTGTTTTTT.

This clonotype was picked up many times. The CDR3 nucleotides read TGTGCCAGCAAAATGGGGGTTCAAGAGACCCAGTACTTC. The encoded protein is CASKMGVQETQYF. The gene calls are TRBV2 and TRBJ2-5, with D perhaps TRBD1 or TRBD2 (5 bases each). The CDR3 consists of 13 residues. V lost 7 bases to trimming and J lost 2 bases, with 11 bases between them. Germline CDR1 SNHLY, CDR2 FYNNEI.

The chain is built from TRBV11-1 and TRBJ2-7; D unclear. From germline, CDR1 is SGHAT and CDR2 FQDESV (reference sequence). Trimming pared 2 bases from V and 3 bases from J, leaving 11 bases between. The CDR3 has 14 amino acids. This CDR3 is CASSLRRMNYEQYF. Written as DNA, the CDR3 is TGTGCCAGCAGCTTAAGACGGATGAACTACGAGCAGTACTTC.

In this sample, this clonotype turned up many times. The chain uses TRBV7-8 and TRBJ2-1; a weak D match, TRBD1 (6 bases). CDR3 length: 16 residues. Trimming removed 1 base at V and 4 bases at J, with 14 bases between. In germline, CDR1 is SGHVS, CDR2 FQNEAQ. The CDR3 here is CASSLGVDRSYNEQFF. In nucleotides, the CDR3 is TGTGCCAGCAGCTTAGGGGTCGACAGGTCTTACAATGAGCAGTTCTTC.

This clonotype was observed a few times. This chain joins TRBV3-1 and TRBJ2-7; possible D gene TRBD1, 6 bases. Trimming left V 4 bases short and J 2 bases short, with 12 bases between. Germline CDR1 and CDR2: LGHDT and YNNKEL (reference sequence). The CDR3 has 14 residues. The CDR3 spells CASSPPGTPYEQYF. The CDR3, as DNA: TGTGCCAGCAGCCCCCCCGGGACACCCTACGAGCAGTACTTC.

This chain links TRBV30 with TRBJ2-2; D is possibly TRBD2 (5 bases). Looked up from germline, CDR1 is GTSNPN and CDR2 is SVGIG (reference sequence). The CDR3 length is 15 residues. V was trimmed by 2 bases and J by 6 bases, leaving 16 bases between them. This CDR3 reads CAWSIGLANPGELFF. CDR3 nucleotides: TGTGCCTGGAGTATAGGACTGGCTAACCCCGGGGAGCTGTTTTTT.

This clonotype was observed at least ten times. The chain carries TRBV29-1 and TRBJ2-7; TRBD2 is a possible D gene (7 bases). The germline gives CDR1 SQVTM, CDR2 ANQGSEA. Trimming removed 6 bases at V and 2 bases at J, with 8 bases between. The CDR3 is 11 amino acids. CDR3 amino acids: CSVGGPYEQYF. The DNA of the CDR3 is TGCAGCGTGGGGGGGCCCTACGAGCAGTACTTC.

V and J are TRBV18 and TRBJ2-1; D is uncertain. V lost 3 bases and J 8 bases, leaving 23 bases between the germline ends. Germline V gene data show CDR1 as KGHSH and CDR2 as LQKENI. The CDR3 is made up of 17 amino acids. The CDR3 protein is CASSPGARVEKVDEQFF. In DNA form, the CDR3 reads TGTGCCAGCTCACCCGGAGCCCGGGTGGAAAAGGTAGATGAGCAGTTCTTC. Supplemented by reference TRBV18 and TRBJ2-1, the full variable domain reads NAGVMQNPRHLVRRRGQEARLRCSPMKGHSHVYWYRQLPEEGLKFMVYLQKENIIDESGMPKERFSAEFPKEGPSILRIQQVVRGDSAAYFCASSPGARVEKVDEQFFGPGTRLTVL.

V gene TRBV12-3 or TRBV12-4 combines with J gene TRBJ2-5; perhaps TRBD2 as D (6 bases). With 5 bases removed from V and 11 bases from J, the gap between germline ends came to 15 bases. The length of the CDR3 is 12 residues. Here the CDR3 reads CASSPGDRRQYF. The CDR3 DNA is TGTGCCAGCAGTCCGGGGGACCGACGGCAGTACTTC.

This clonotype was recorded many times. V gene TRBV20-1 combines with J gene TRBJ2-1; 7 nucleotides match TRBD2. The V segment lost 8 bases and the J segment 5 bases; nucleotides outside the gene matches: 15. The CDR3 runs to 15 residues. Germline V CDR1 and CDR2: DFQATT, SNEGSKA (reference sequence). The DNA for the CDR3 is TGCAGTATACAGAGCGGGACCACCCCGAACAATGAGCAGTTCTTC. Its translation is CSIQSGTTPNNEQFF.

The V gene is TRBV7-8, the J gene TRBJ2-5; 8 nucleotides agree with TRBD2. Germline CDR1 reads SGHVS; CDR2 reads FQNEAQ. The CDR3 loop spans 16 amino acids. Losses at the gene ends were 4 bases for V and 5 bases for J; bases not matched to a gene: 12. CDR3 DNA sequence: TGTGCCAGCAGCTCATCGCGGGAGGCGGGGTGGGAGACCCAGTACTTC. It is translated as CASSSSREAGWETQYF.

A few counts support this clonotype. The V call is TRBV11-1, the J call TRBJ2-7, with TRBD2 identical over 9 bases. CDR3 size: 14 residues. Germline CDR1 SGHAT, CDR2 FQDESV (reference sequence). V lost 2 bases to trimming and J lost 5 bases; unmatched junction nucleotides: 4. Here the CDR3 reads CASSLLAGLNEQYF. The DNA of the CDR3 is TGTGCCAGCAGCTTACTAGCGGGGCTGAACGAGCAGTACTTC.

This clonotype was observed a few times. The chain combines TRBV18 with TRBJ2-3, with 7 bases fitting TRBD1. CDR1 is KGHSH and CDR2 is LQKENI in the germline V gene. This CDR3 is 15 amino acids long. With 8 bases clipped from V and 0 bases from J, the junction kept 8 bases outside the gene matches. As DNA, the CDR3 is TGTGCCAGCAGACAGGGTTCAGGGAGCACAGATACGCAGTATTTT. Protein product: CASRQGSGSTDTQYF. Full variable domain (missing parts from reference TRBV18 and TRBJ2-3): NAGVMQNPRHLVRRRGQEARLRCSPMKGHSHVYWYRQLPEEGLKFMVYLQKENIIDESGMPKERFSAEFPKEGPSILRIQQVVRGDSAAYFCASRQGSGSTDTQYFGPGTRLTVL.

This clonotype was seen more than once but under ten times. CDR3 loop: CASSFRLVGEQYF. The CDR3 region has the DNA TGTGCCAGCAGCTTTCGGCTAGTGGGGGAGCAGTACTTC. V is TRBV11-3 and J is TRBJ2-7; D ambiguous. From germline, CDR1 is SGHNT and CDR2 YENEEA. V lost 3 bases, J lost 7 bases, and 13 bases lay in between. This CDR3 is built from 13 residues.

The V call is TRBV29-1, the J call TRBJ1-1, with no clear D. Germline lookup yields CDR1 SQVTM and CDR2 ANQGSEA. Trimming removed 4 bases from V and 8 bases from J, with 8 bases in between. The CDR3 is 10 amino acids. CDR3 loop: CSVALGEAFF. In DNA form, the CDR3 reads TGCAGCGTTGCCTTAGGAGAAGCTTTCTTT.

In its sample, this clonotype was seen once. The V call is TRBV5-1, the J call TRBJ2-1, with 8 bases lining up with TRBD2. Germline CDR1 reads SGHRS; CDR2 reads YFSETQ. Germline trimming cut 2 bases from V and 5 bases from J; bases unmatched to any gene: 9. The length of the CDR3 is 16 residues. CDR3 residues: CASSFSPLRGDNEQFF. The CDR3 DNA is TGCGCCAGCAGCTTTAGCCCTCTGCGGGGGGACAATGAGCAGTTCTTC.

V is TRBV6-1 and J is TRBJ2-7; D is ambiguous. Deletions cut 0 bases from V and 7 bases from J, with 16 bases between. The CDR3 length is 15 residues. Germline V gene data show CDR1 as MNHNS and CDR2 as SASEGT. The CDR3 is CASSEAWARNGEQYF. The DNA of the CDR3 is TGTGCCAGCAGTGAAGCTTGGGCCCGAAATGGGGAGCAGTACTTC.

The chain carries TRBV29-1 and TRBJ2-3; tentatively, D is TRBD2 (5 bases). The V end was cut by 0 bases, the J end by 2 bases, with 9 bases between. From germline, CDR1 is SQVTM and CDR2 ANQGSEA. The CDR3 spans 14 residues. The CDR3 DNA reads as TGCAGCGTTGAAGATGGACGGGACACAGATACGCAGTATTTT. Translated: CSVEDGRDTDTQYF.

This clonotype was recorded many times. The genes are TRBV2 and TRBJ1-5; D possibly corresponds to TRBD1 (5 bases). CDR3 length: 15 amino acids. Trimming left V 2 bases short and J 7 bases short, with 15 bases between. Germline-derived CDR1 and CDR2 are SNHLY and FYNNEI. CDR3 protein: CASSEHWGLGQPQHF. The CDR3 DNA reads TGTGCCAGCAGTGAACATTGGGGGTTGGGACAGCCCCAGCATTTT.

This clonotype came up a few times. The CDR3 coding sequence is TGTGCCAGCAGTCTATCGGACGCAAACACTGAAGCTTTCTTT. Translation gives CASSLSDANTEAFF. This chain uses TRBV12-3 or TRBV12-4 with TRBJ1-1, with D unresolved. V lost 5 bases to trimming and J lost 2 bases, with 12 bases between them. The CDR3 contains 14 residues.

There are many counts of this clonotype. The chain recombines TRBV4-1 with TRBJ2-1, with TRBD1 matching 10 bases. The CDR3 runs to 17 residues. CDR1 MGHRA and CDR2 YSYEKL come from the germline V gene. The junction had 15 bases not matched to a gene; V was cut back by 4 bases and J by 9 bases. DNA for the CDR3: TGCGCCAGCAGCCTGTGGGGCGCGGGGACAGGGGCAGGTGAGCAGTTCTTC. Residues: CASSLWGAGTGAGEQFF.

In this sample, this clonotype turned up once. The chain joins TRBV5-1 to TRBJ2-7; the D is unclear. The length of the CDR3 is 15 residues. Germline V gene sequence: CDR1 SGHRS, CDR2 YFSETQ. V lost 0 bases and J 2 bases, leaving 12 bases between the germline ends. Here the CDR3 reads CASSLVTSPTYEQYF. The CDR3 DNA is TGCGCCAGCAGCTTGGTCACTTCCCCTACCTACGAGCAGTACTTC.

This clonotype was found many times. The J gene is TRBJ1-6, the V gene TRBV15, with D unresolved. V was trimmed by 1 base and J by 10 bases, leaving 5 bases between them. The CDR3 sequence is 12 residues long. Looked up from germline, CDR1 is LNHNV and CDR2 is YYDKDF (reference sequence). The CDR3 DNA is TGTGCCACCAGCAGAGGAAACTCACCCCTCCACTTT. This gives the protein CATSRGNSPLHF.

The chain combines TRBV9 with TRBJ2-7, with 9 positions matching TRBD2. CDR3 length: 16 amino acids. Germline values: CDR1 SGDLS, CDR2 YYNGEE. V shed 4 bases, J shed 6 bases, and the junction held 14 bases outside the gene matches. Written as DNA, the CDR3 is TGTGCCAGCAGCCTCCGGGCGGTTAGCGGGAGAATCGAGCAGTACTTC. This codes for CASSLRAVSGRIEQYF.

Ten or more counts support this clonotype. The CDR3: CASSGTHDTEAFF. The CDR3 DNA reads TGTGCCAGCAGCGGGACCCACGACACTGAAGCTTTCTTT. The gene calls are TRBV7-9 and TRBJ1-1, with a tentative D call TRBD1 (5 bases). V dropped 5 bases and J dropped 3 bases, with 10 bases sitting between them. Germline lookup yields CDR1 SEHNR and CDR2 FQNEAQ (reference sequence). This CDR3 contains 13 residues. Looking up the rest from reference TRBV7-9 and TRBJ1-1 gives the full variable domain: DTGVSQNPRHKITKRGQNVTFRCDPISEHNRLYWYRQTLGQGPEFLTYFQNEAQLEKSRLLSDRFSAERPKGSFSTLEIQRTEQGDSAMYLCASSGTHDTEAFFGQGTRLTVV.

This clonotype was counted ten times or more. This chain uses TRBV12-3 or TRBV12-4 with TRBJ2-2; D is unclear. This CDR3 region has 13 residues. Trimming took 5 bases from V and 2 from J, leaving 6 bases between them. In DNA, the CDR3 is TGTGCCAGCAGTGAGGATAACACCGGGGAGCTGTTTTTT. This translates into CASSEDNTGELFF.

The CDR3 region has the DNA TGTGCCACCAGTGATTCACGGGTCTATAGCAATCAGCCCCAGCATTTT. Encoded protein: CATSDSRVYSNQPQHF. The chain couples TRBV24-1 to TRBJ1-5; D ambiguous. Germline CDR1 is KGHDR and CDR2 is SFDVKD. CDR3 length: 16 residues. With 2 bases removed from V and 0 bases from J, the gap between germline ends came to 10 bases.

This chain uses TRBV5-4 with TRBJ2-7; tentatively, D is TRBD1 (6 bases). The ends were cut back, 3 bases at V and 3 bases at J, with 13 bases in the middle. CDR1 SGHNT and CDR2 YYREEE come from the germline V gene (reference sequence). The CDR3 is 14 amino acids. The CDR3 nucleotides read TGTGCCAGCAGCTCCTGGACAGCTATCTACGAGCAGTACTTC. Translating gives CASSSWTAIYEQYF.